The following is a T cell receptor (beta chain) sequence with its context. It lacks a known antigen. Within one base of it there is no much larger clone, and no base qualities were kept. Library method: the immunoSEQ multiplex PCR assay. The multiplex PCR relied on a mix of 60 forward primers for TCR Vbeta segments and 13 reverse primers for TCR Jbeta segments. The CDR3 region of rearranged TCR beta genes was amplified from genomic DNA with a multiplex PCR assay. The amplified TCR beta libraries were sequenced on the Illumina HiSeq System as 87-base-pair reads. From the authors' description of their analysis: A later analysis counted some 74 million unique TCR beta chains across the 550 to 800 repertoires, and some 11 million of these chains were shared by at least two donors. Raw reads were error-corrected and collapsed into unique sequences with a nearest-neighbor algorithm that merged closely related sequences to remove PCR and sequencing errors. CDR3 sequences were aligned to IMGT reference sequences to assign V, D and J gene segments. For a sequence to be retained, at least a six-nucleotide match to both a V gene segment and a J gene segment was required. Rearrangements were classified as productive when the CDR3 lacked stop codons and remained in frame with V and J, and all other rearrangements were classified as non-productive. CDR3 was defined by IMGT convention, running from the second conserved V-encoded cysteine to the conserved J-encoded phenylalanine. The earlier analysis of some 550 of the donors excluded any sequence lacking an unambiguous match to a single V gene segment. An earlier analysis of 587 of the donors classified V segments as functional when productive rearrangements were above 56.7% and as segregating when the standard deviation between donors was above 5%. A statistical classification framework was built for diagnosing cytomegalovirus status from the catalog of TCR beta chain sequences. A later analysis assigned V and J genes by comparing TCR nucleotide sequences with IMGT/GENE-DB human TR gene sequences. In a later analysis, CDR3 sequences and most-parsimonious VDJ recombination scenarios were assigned using the TCRdist pipeline. In a later analysis, every TCR beta chain was defined by the combination of its CDR3 amino acid sequence and its V-gene family, and reads without a unique V-gene family were dropped. In a later analysis, 450 to 600 highly shared, low-generation-probability nucleotide sequences were removed to address suspected cross-contamination and a sequencing artifact. For each public chain, a later analysis derived a clonal expansion index from normalized ranks of inferred template counts within each repertoire. A later analysis computed generation probabilities with a VDJ recombination model fitted to out-of-frame rearrangements, and checked the results against IGoR. Hypergeometric tests were used in a later analysis to score TCR-TCR, TCR-HLA and TCR-CMV co-occurrence, with a repertoire-size bias correction applied to the TCR pairs. In a later analysis, false discovery rates were estimated by permuting HLA or CMV assignments 20 times. In a later analysis, co-occurring TCRs were grouped using DBSCAN, with TCRdist sequence similarity added in when clustering inside HLA-allele-positive subsets. Co-occurrence clustering excluded repertoires with fewer than 30,000 or more than 120,000 public chains, plus five with anomalous nucleotide sharing. TCRdb mirrors the immuneACCESS table, restricted to in-frame sequences. Some clones are absent from its copies; in checked studies, under half trace to an unresolved V gene, and the reason for the others is unknown. That table gives V, J and clone size, and the DNA gave D and trimming. The sample table holds approximately 140,000 clones, of which about 80% were seen once. The leading ten clones occupy under 1.5% of the sample.

The cohort consisted of some 730 healthy bone marrow donors. Cohort members were all nominally healthy when sampled, although unrecorded immune exposures were likely present. The donor tested CMV seropositive and was one of the 289 seropositive cohort members. A peripheral blood sample was collected from each donor, and TCR beta sequencing was performed on peripheral blood mononuclear cells. The Qiagen DNeasy Blood Extraction Kit was used to extract genomic DNA from the blood cell samples. This sample is part of a study of cytomegalovirus exposure and HLA in healthy donors (dated by TCRdb to 2017 to 2019). At the level of the whole study: An earlier analysis of approximately 640 of the donors reported 250 to 300 Gb of sequence data and approximately 110 million unique TCR beta sequences from approximately 180 million T cells. To decide whether each TCR beta V gene segment behaved as functional or pseudogenic, an earlier analysis of some 600 of the donors relied on high-throughput TCR beta sequencing. The study combined high-throughput TCR immunosequencing, statistical association of individual TCRs with disease status, and machine learning to predict cytomegalovirus infection status. An early release covering just under 650 HLA-typed donors comprised about 300 gigabases of sequencing data and some 79 million unique TCR sequences. Among almost 400 genotyped donors of the cohort, an average of around 240,000 unique TCR beta nucleotide sequences were sequenced per donor, around 18% of them non-productive. Genome-wide SNP genotypes for about 55% of the roughly 670 donors were used in a later genetic analysis, which treated that subset as a discovery cohort. The study used immunosequencing to profile the T cell repertoires of 666 subjects and linked those repertoires to cytomegalovirus serostatus. All discovery cohort repertoires had been generated using a single sequencing platform. In a later analysis, previously published TCR beta repertoires from several hundred donors were re-analyzed and high-resolution HLA genotyping was added so that TCR occurrence patterns could be studied. Because of strong linkage in the cohort, 4 to 6 DR-DQ haplotypes were treated as single units for association and clustering. The later analysis used no new phenotypic data to find candidate immune exposures, relying instead on TCR beta sequences and their occurrence across donors. Typing coverage differed by locus: A, B, C, DRB1 and DQB1 were typed in about 620-640 donors, DQA1 in about 510, DPA1 in over 600, and DPB1 in just under 490. Along with the roughly 710-subject first cohort, a separate validation cohort of over a hundred different subjects was used. The study aimed to test whether cataloging public T cell receptors could reveal signatures of past pathogen exposure. Donor age, sex, ethnicity and CMV serostatus were compiled together with the repertoire data. Among the 398 genotyped donors, around 81% belonged to the genetic ancestry cluster associated with self-reported Caucasian donors. Class I and class II HLA loci were covered by the typing at four-digit resolution.

CDR1 and CDR2, per the germline V gene (reference sequence), are LNHNV and YYDKDF. The CDR3 contains 16 residues, cysteine and phenylalanine counted. Solely the CDR3 DNA is kept, with 48 bases framed from the first base. At the junction V is shortened by 0 bases and J by 8 bases; bases outside the gene matches: 8. The research as a whole found: The study gave a list of roughly 150 TCR beta chains associated with cytomegalovirus. A later analysis found that most CMV-associated TCR beta chains appeared HLA-restricted, with HLA associations seemingly driven largely by CMV exposure. In a later analysis, 15,000 to 20,000 TCR beta sequences were associated with specific HLA alleles at a false discovery rate of 0.05. Broadly in line with IMGT annotations, most TCR beta V segments showed up in productive rearrangements about 87% or about 30% of the time in an earlier analysis of several hundred of the donors. Some IMGT-functional V segments, including TRBV6-2 and TRBV6-3, could not be distinguished by the 87-base-pair reads and were therefore excluded. The sequencing pipeline was judged likely to have produced a cluster of highly shared sequence variants as a technical artifact. The earlier analysis of about 600 of the donors excluded 15 to 20 rarely observed V segments, including chromosome 9 orphons, because counts were too low. Because HLA typing was unavailable for some donors at each locus, only the typed subset was used in association tests. For the cohort, immune exposure information was limited to CMV serostatus. According to a later analysis, TCR association rates differed among HLA loci, with DRB1 alleles showing the most associated TCRs and HLA-C alleles showing the fewest. A further reported finding was that TCR beta sequences accurately predicted the HLA-A and HLA-B alleles for most subjects in the first cohort. Sequencing depth was assumed to be roughly uniform across donors in the presence/absence analyses, though that assumption may not hold. Most TCR sequences were observed very rarely across donors, whereas some public TCRs were present in many individuals. Compared with equally common non-associated chains, HLA-associated TCR beta chains in a later analysis were more clonally expanded and had lower generation probabilities. Linkage disequilibrium might explain the correlated functional status among segregating V segments, but an unknown experimental factor could not be ruled out. V-gene and J-gene trimming of TCR beta chains was associated with a missense DCLRE1C variant in a later genetic analysis, and the association was replicated in an independent cohort. Cytomegalovirus status was reported to be diagnosed by the classifier with high specificity and sensitivity in both the original and validation cohorts. Assigning TCR associations to individual alleles was difficult when HLA alleles, especially DR and DQ, strongly co-occurred. According to a later analysis, parvovirus B19, influenza, CMV and Epstein-Barr virus appeared linked to several top co-occurrence clusters. A few of the identified cytomegalovirus-associated TCR beta chains were confirmed in vitro to be specific for cytomegalovirus antigens. According to a later genetic analysis, donors in an Asian-associated ancestry cluster had fewer N-insertions in productive TCRs than the approximately 700-donor mean. In this cohort, only TCR beta chains were sequenced, and detectable features were limited by the absence of alpha or paired-chain data. The authors suggested that the approach could potentially be generalized to other disease states and immunological phenotypes.

The receptor was isolated from a male donor in good health and CMV-seropositive. The material sequenced was PBMCs. The rearrangement joined TRBV15 to TRBJ1-4, with 8 junctional bases fitting TRBD1. This receptor has the CDR3 CATSRDLTGVKEKLFF. Read as DNA, the sequence is TGTGCCACCAGCAGAGATCTGACAGGGGTAAAAGAAAAACTGTTTTTT.